A selection of T cell receptor beta chains follows, all from one sample in a study of technical replicates of blood from a handful of donors. Assay used: immunoSEQ multiplex PCR; TCRdb lists only in-frame clones, some missing. The data contain about 88,000 clones, just under 95% of them singletons. The sequencing sample was made of T cells isolated from PBMCs. These receptors all come from a human donor in good health. CDR3s include the opening cysteine and the closing phenylalanine or tryptophan. A D gene is named only where the DNA matches it firmly. Size tells how often a clone was seen (once, few, many) or the class of an expanded clone, and some rows leave it out.

clone_size	j_call	d_call	v_call	cdr3_nt	cdr3_aa
.	TRBJ1-5	TRBD1	TRBV28	TGTGCCAGCAGGGATACCGGGACAGGGGTACTTAGAGGTCAGCCCCAGCATTTT	CASRDTGTGVLRGQPQHF
.	TRBJ2-7	.	TRBV5-4	TGTGCCAGCAGCGAGGATAGCGCACTCTCCTACGAGCAGTACTTC	CASSEDSALSYEQYF
.	TRBJ2-1	TRBD2	TRBV14	TGTGCCAGCAGCCAAGGATCTAGCGGCCGATTCTCCTACAATGAGCAGTTCTTC	CASSQGSSGRFSYNEQFF
.	TRBJ1-3	TRBD1	TRBV9	TGTGCCAGCAGCGCAGGGACAGGGAAGGGAAACACCATATATTTT	CASSAGTGKGNTIYF
.	TRBJ1-4	.	TRBV11-3	TGTGCCAGCAGCAGACTGGAGAAACTGTTTTTT	CASSRLEKLFF
.	TRBJ2-7	.	TRBV12-2	TGTGCAAGTCGCTTAGCACAAGGGGCCGGAGACGAGCAGTACTTC	CASRLAQGAGDEQYF
.	TRBJ2-5	TRBD2	TRBV4-1	TGCGCCAGCAGCCAAGGTGAAGCGGGAGGCCTCCAAGAGACCCAGTACTTC	CASSQGEAGGLQETQYF
.	TRBJ2-7	TRBD1	TRBV6-6	TGTGCCAGCAGCCTATTCGGGACAGGGTTTGTTGAGCAGTACTTC	CASSLFGTGFVEQYF
.	TRBJ2-3	.	TRBV6-5	TGTGCCAGCAGTTACAGAGAGGGCACAGATACGCAGTATTTT	CASSYREGTDTQYF
.	TRBJ2-1	.	TRBV5-3	TGTGCCAGAAGCTTGCGACTACCCTACAATGAGCAGTTCTTC	CARSLRLPYNEQFF
.	TRBJ2-1	.	TRBV6-5	TGTGCCAGCAGTTATTTTTCGAGCGGAGAGTACAATGAGCAGTTCTTC	CASSYFSSGEYNEQFF
.	TRBJ2-1	.	TRBV6-5	TGTGCCAGCAGTTACCGAGGCGTGCACAATGAGCAGTTCTTC	CASSYRGVHNEQFF
.	TRBJ1-2	TRBD1	TRBV5-8	TGTGCCAGCAGCGGGACAGATTATGGCTACACCTTC	CASSGTDYGYTF
.	TRBJ1-5	.	TRBV28	TGTGCCAGCTCGGCCCCAGGGAGACAGGCCGGCAATCAGCCCCAGCATTTT	CASSAPGRQAGNQPQHF
once	TRBJ2-2	.	TRBV19	TGTGCCACTACCGGGAGCGCCGCGAACACCGGGGAGCTGTTTTTT	CATTGSAANTGELFF
.	TRBJ1-2	TRBD1	TRBV27	TGTGCCAGCAGTTTAGGAGGGGGCAGCTATGGCTACACCTTC	CASSLGGGSYGYTF
.	TRBJ2-1	TRBD1	TRBV5-1	TGCGCCAGCAGTGAGGGGCTAGGACAGGGGGCATGGGAGCAGTTCTTC	CASSEGLGQGAWEQFF
.	TRBJ2-7	.	TRBV5-6	TGTGCCAGCAGTTATACAAGCTCCTACGAGCAGTACTTC	CASSYTSSYEQYF
.	TRBJ2-7	.	TRBV9	TGTGCCAGCAGTGAAACCGGGACAAATACCTACGAGCAGTACTTC	CASSETGTNTYEQYF
.	TRBJ1-5	TRBD1	TRBV6-4	TGTGCCAGCAGTGACTTCAGGGGGCCGATGGGCAATCAGCCCCAGCATTTT	CASSDFRGPMGNQPQHF
.	TRBJ1-3	.	TRBV9	TGTGCCAGCAGCCCTCAGTACTCTGGAAACACCATATATTTT	CASSPQYSGNTIYF
once	TRBJ2-4	.	TRBV19	TGTGCCAGTAGTGCCCAGGGTGTTCAAGCCAAAAACATTCAGTACTTC	CASSAQGVQAKNIQYF
.	TRBJ1-3	.	TRBV6-6	TGTGCCAGCAGTTACGTGAGACAGAACACCATATATTTT	CASSYVRQNTIYF
.	TRBJ2-1	TRBD2	TRBV7-3	TGTGCCAGCAGCTTTAGCGGGGAGTACAATGAGCAGTTCTTC	CASSFSGEYNEQFF
.	TRBJ1-3	.	TRBV4-1	TGCGCCAGCAGCTCACAGGGCCCCTTCTCTGGAAACACCATATATTTT	CASSSQGPFSGNTIYF
.	TRBJ1-2	.	TRBV5-6	TGTGCCAGCAGCACCATCAGGGTGCGGGGCTACACCTTC	CASSTIRVRGYTF
.	TRBJ2-3	.	TRBV30	TGTGCCTGGAGTGTGGGCGATACGCAGTATTTT	CAWSVGDTQYF
.	TRBJ2-1	.	TRBV10-3	TGTGCCATCAGGGAAGGAGGAGGCTCCTACAATGAGCAGTTCTTC	CAIREGGGSYNEQFF
.	TRBJ2-2	.	TRBV18	TGTGCCAGCTCACCACCAATGGGGCTGGGCACCGGGGAGCTGTTTTTT	CASSPPMGLGTGELFF
.	TRBJ2-1	TRBD2	TRBV4-3	TGCGCCAGCAGCCGAGTCCTAGCGGGGTATAACAATGAGCAGTTCTTC	CASSRVLAGYNNEQFF
.	TRBJ2-1	TRBD1	TRBV25-1	TGTGCCAGCAGTGGCCCCGGGACAGGAACCTACAATGAGCAGTTCTTC	CASSGPGTGTYNEQFF
.	TRBJ2-1	.	TRBV7-2	TGTGCCAGCAGCTTAGAGGGAGGCGTCTACAATGAGCAGTTCTTC	CASSLEGGVYNEQFF
.	TRBJ2-5	TRBD1	TRBV7-7	TGTGCTAGCAGCCAGGACAGGCAAGAGACCCAGTACTTC	CASSQDRQETQYF
.	TRBJ2-7	TRBD1	TRBV9	TGTGCCAGCAGCGCAGGACAGGGGGTTGCCTACGAGCAGTACTTC	CASSAGQGVAYEQYF
.	TRBJ1-5	TRBD1	TRBV6-6	TGTGCCAGCAGCCTGAGGGGGCAGGATCAGCCCCAGCATTTT	CASSLRGQDQPQHF
.	TRBJ2-7	.	TRBV11-3	TGTGCCAGCAGCTGGGAGGTAGGAACCTACGAGCAGTACTTC	CASSWEVGTYEQYF
.	TRBJ1-1	.	TRBV29-1	TGCAGCGTTGACAGGGGCACTGAAGCTTTCTTT	CSVDRGTEAFF
.	TRBJ2-1	TRBD2	TRBV7-6	TGTGCCAGCAGCAGGACTAGAATAGGTCGAAGGGATGAGCAGTTCTTC	CASSRTRIGRRDEQFF
.	TRBJ1-4	.	TRBV18	TGTGCCAGCTCACCACCAACTTCCGCGGAAAAACTGTTTTTT	CASSPPTSAEKLFF
.	TRBJ2-2	TRBD2	TRBV18	TGTGCCAGCTCGGGCGGGGGTCGGACTACGAACACCGGGGAGCTGTTTTTT	CASSGGGRTTNTGELFF
.	TRBJ2-3	TRBD2	TRBV27	TGTGCCAGCAGCCCAGGACTAGCTGATACAGATACGCAGTATTTT	CASSPGLADTDTQYF
.	TRBJ1-2	.	TRBV7-9	TGTGCCAGCAGGTTCAGTAAAACCTATGGCTACACCTTC	CASRFSKTYGYTF
.	TRBJ1-2	.	TRBV19	TGTGCCAGTAGTATATTTTCGGAACGCGGGGGCTACACCTTC	CASSIFSERGGYTF
.	TRBJ1-5	TRBD1	TRBV19	TGTGCCAGTTTAGACCCTGACAGGGGTGGTATGGAGCCCCAGCATTTT	CASLDPDRGGMEPQHF
.	TRBJ2-1	.	TRBV27	TGTGCCAGCAGTTTATCGTTAGGGACTACCAGGGGCAATGAGCAGTTCTTC	CASSLSLGTTRGNEQFF
.	TRBJ2-3	.	TRBV6-5	TGTGCCAGCAGTACGGGACTGCCAGATACGCAGTATTTT	CASSTGLPDTQYF
.	TRBJ2-1	TRBD1	TRBV18	TGTGCCAGCTCACTAGACAGCGGGACAGGGGACAATGAGCAGTTCTTC	CASSLDSGTGDNEQFF
.	TRBJ1-1	.	TRBV4-2	TGTGCCAGCAGCCAAGAAGGAGGTAACACTGAAGCTTTCTTT	CASSQEGGNTEAFF
.	TRBJ2-3	.	TRBV25-1	TGTGCCACCACCCCAGGGGTAACAGATACGCAGTATTTT	CATTPGVTDTQYF
.	TRBJ2-7	TRBD1	TRBV5-1	TGCGCCAGCAGCTTGGACAGGGGGCCGCTATTAGACGAGCAGTACTTC	CASSLDRGPLLDEQYF
.	TRBJ2-1	.	TRBV10-1	TGCGCCAGCAGTGATAGGCGGGAATACAATGAGCAGTTCTTC	CASSDRREYNEQFF
.	TRBJ2-7	TRBD2	TRBV6-6	TGTGCCAGCACCAACCCGGGCGGGAGCTACGAGCAGTACTTC	CASTNPGGSYEQYF
.	TRBJ2-1	.	TRBV2	TGTGCCAGCAACAAGGAAGCGGTCTACAATGAGCAGTTCTTC	CASNKEAVYNEQFF
.	TRBJ1-5	TRBD1	TRBV2	TGTGCCAGCAGGGCCGACAGGGGTTACAATCAGCCCCAGCATTTT	CASRADRGYNQPQHF
.	TRBJ2-7	TRBD2	TRBV6-1	TGTGCCAGCACCGAAGGACTAGCGGCTTACGAGCAGTACTTC	CASTEGLAAYEQYF
.	TRBJ2-1	TRBD2	TRBV18	TGTGCCAGCTCACCCTCCCGGACTAGCGTTTACAATGAGCAGTTCTTC	CASSPSRTSVYNEQFF